The 27 T cell receptor beta chains presented below share a single source sample, sequenced in a study of blood T cell repertoires in COVID-19. Some clones are missing from TCRdb's copy, which holds only in-frame ones; the method was immunoSEQ multiplex PCR. The sample has some 86,000 clones, 65% to 85% seen once. Sample: peripheral blood. The source is a woman at least 80 years old with active or convalescent COVID-19.

The rearrangement uses TRBV5-1 and TRBJ2-1, with 16 nucleotides matching TRBD2. V dropped 3 bases and J dropped 14; count of bases not matched to a gene: 8. Germline values: CDR1 SGHRS, CDR2 YFSETQ. This CDR3 comprises 15 residues. CDR3 nucleotide sequence: TGCGCCAGCAGCTCTTCCGGGACTAGCGGGAGGGCAGAGTTCTTC. It translates to CASSSSGTSGRAEFF. Based on the CDR3 plus reference TRBV5-1 and TRBJ2-1, the full variable domain is KAGVTQTPRYLIKTRGQQVTLSCSPISGHRSVSWYQQTPGQGLQFLFEYFSETQRNKGNFPGRFSGRQFSNSRSEMNVSTLELGDSALYLCASSSSGTSGRAEFFGPGTRLTVL.

The rearrangement joins TRBV7-2 to TRBJ2-7; TRBD1 matches 7 bases. This CDR3 is 13 amino acids long. Looked up from germline, CDR1 is SGHTA and CDR2 is FQGNSA. J gave up 6 bases and V 1 base, and 3 bases lay outside the gene matches. The CDR3 sequence is CASSLDRGGEQYF. The CDR3 coding sequence is TGTGCCAGCAGCTTAGACAGGGGTGGCGAGCAGTACTTC.

This chain uses TRBV25-1 with TRBJ1-2, with 7 positions matching TRBD1. Germline V CDR1 and CDR2: MGHDK, SYGVNS. There are 13 residues in the CDR3. V shed 8 bases and J 4 bases; nucleotides not matched to a gene: 7. The CDR3 protein is CASRSRDSYGYTF. CDR3 sequence (DNA): TGTGCCAGCCGGTCCCGGGACAGCTATGGCTACACCTTC.

The rearrangement uses TRBV28 and TRBJ2-2, with 10 bases fitting TRBD2. Germline V gene lookup returns CDR1 MDHEN and CDR2 SYDVKM. With 5 bases clipped from V and 7 bases from J, the junction kept 4 bases outside the gene matches. There are 14 residues in the CDR3. For the CDR3, the DNA is TGTGCCAGCAGTAGCGGGGGGGCCGGCGGGGAGCTGTTTTTT. It is translated as CASSSGGAGGELFF.

This chain links TRBV7-9 with TRBJ1-5; 7 bases line up with TRBD1. The J segment lost 5 bases and the V segment lost 3 bases, leaving 1 base of the junction unmatched. The CDR3 runs to 13 residues. CDR1 is SEHNR and CDR2 is FQNEAQ in the germline V gene (reference sequence). CDR3 sequence reads: CASSFQGDQPQHF. CDR3 nucleotide sequence: TGTGCCAGCAGCTTTCAGGGGGATCAGCCCCAGCATTTT.

The CDR3 region is CASVMGGVQGALGYGYTF. CDR3 nucleotides: TGTGCCAGCGTAATGGGAGGGGTACAGGGCGCGCTTGGCTATGGCTACACCTTC. The chain is built from TRBV28 and TRBJ1-2; maybe TRBD1 (6 bases). There are 18 residues in the CDR3. Germline V lookup: CDR1 MDHEN, CDR2 SYDVKM. V was clipped by 8 bases and J by 4 bases, with 29 bases between them.

The rearrangement links TRBV5-1 to TRBJ2-3; D call uncertain. The V gene lost 0 bases and the J gene lost 4 bases, with 9 bases spanning the gap. Germline V lookup: CDR1 SGHRS, CDR2 YFSETQ. This CDR3 is 14 amino acids long. As DNA, the CDR3 is TGCGCCAGCAGCTTGGCCATGGGCCCAGATACGCAGTATTTT. Protein product: CASSLAMGPDTQYF. The full variable domain, in which reference TRBV5-1 and TRBJ2-3 provide the parts outside the CDR3, is KAGVTQTPRYLIKTRGQQVTLSCSPISGHRSVSWYQQTPGQGLQFLFEYFSETQRNKGNFPGRFSGRQFSNSRSEMNVSTLELGDSALYLCASSLAMGPDTQYFGPGTRLTVL.

The V gene is TRBV19, the J gene TRBJ2-1, with D possibly matching TRBD2 (5 bases). Per the germline V gene, CDR1 is LNHDA and CDR2 is SQIVND (reference sequence). V lost 1 base to trimming and J lost 6 bases, with 13 bases between them. There are 15 residues in the CDR3. CDR3 sequence (DNA): TGTGCCAGTAGTATAGGGACTGTTCACCCCAATGAGCAGTTCTTC. Translation: CASSIGTVHPNEQFF.

The V gene is TRBV28, the J gene TRBJ1-1, with 10 positions matching TRBD1. J gave up 3 bases and V 5 bases, and 3 bases lay outside the gene matches. The CDR3 consists of 14 residues. CDR1 is MDHEN, CDR2 SYDVKM, per germline. CDR3 sequence: CASSDRGRDTEAFF. The CDR3 coding sequence is TGTGCCAGCAGTGACAGGGGGCGTGACACTGAAGCTTTCTTT.

The V and J genes are TRBV28 and TRBJ1-2; 8 bases fit TRBD1. This CDR3 is built from 16 residues. Germline loops: CDR1 MDHEN, CDR2 SYDVKM. Trimming removed 8 bases from V and 5 bases from J; junction bases left unmatched: 16. CDR3 protein: CASGQNTGTGFYGYTF. CDR3 nucleotide sequence: TGTGCCAGCGGTCAAAATACCGGGACAGGTTTTTATGGCTACACCTTC.

V is TRBV7-9 and J is TRBJ2-3, with TRBD1 matching 7 bases. V lost 5 bases to trimming and J lost 3 bases; unmatched junction nucleotides: 11. Germline lookup yields CDR1 SEHNR and CDR2 FQNEAQ (reference sequence). This CDR3 is 16 amino acids long. The DNA for the CDR3 is TGTGCCAGCAGCCAAGGTACAGGGGCAATAACAGATACGCAGTATTTT. Its protein is CASSQGTGAITDTQYF.

A few counts support this clone. This CDR3 reads CASSPGGGMLDTQYF. In DNA, the CDR3 is TGTGCCAGCAGCCCGGGGGGTGGTATGTTGGATACGCAGTATTTT. The rearrangement joins TRBV7-9 to TRBJ2-3; 7 bases map to TRBD2. The germline V gene encodes CDR1 SEHNR and CDR2 FQNEAQ (reference sequence). J was trimmed by 6 bases and V by 5 bases; bases with no gene match: 11. This CDR3 spans 15 amino acids.

V gene TRBV2 combines with J gene TRBJ1-4; possibly TRBD1 for D (5 bases). The germline gives CDR1 SNHLY, CDR2 FYNNEI. The CDR3 consists of 13 residues. Trimming pared 3 bases from V and 8 bases from J, leaving 10 bases between. The CDR3 region is CASSEQGVEKLFF. The CDR3 DNA follows: TGTGCCAGCAGTGAGCAGGGTGTCGAAAAACTGTTTTTT.

The DNA for the CDR3 is TGTGCCAGCAGCCCAGTTCGCGAACCGGACAGCCGGAGAAGGGGGGAGCTGTTTTTT. It specifies CASSPVREPDSRRRGELFF. The rearrangement links TRBV5-8 to TRBJ2-2, with D perhaps matching TRBD1 (6 bases). The CDR3 totals 19 residues. Per the germline V gene, CDR1 is SGHTS and CDR2 is YDEGEE. V was clipped by 4 bases and J by 8 bases, with 30 bases between them.

The V call is TRBV4-3, the J call TRBJ2-2, with TRBD2 matching over 8 bases. The CDR3 is 17 residues long. J gave up 3 bases and V 1 base, and 7 bases lay outside the gene matches. Per the germline V gene, CDR1 is LGHNA and CDR2 is YSLEER. The CDR3 coding sequence is TGCGCCAGCAGCCAAGGGGGAGCGGGGGCCTACACCGGGGAGCTGTTTTTT. It yields the protein CASSQGGAGAYTGELFF.

This clone has a single count. V and J are TRBV5-1 and TRBJ2-6, with D maybe TRBD2 (5 bases). Germline V gene lookup returns CDR1 SGHRS and CDR2 YFSETQ. The CDR3 extends over 16 amino acids. Trimming took 0 bases from V and 2 from J, leaving 9 bases between them. Written as DNA, the CDR3 is TGCGCCAGCAGCTTGGCCGCCGGGGCTGGGGCCAACGTCCTGACTTTC. Translation gives CASSLAAGAGANVLTF.

The chain couples TRBV2 to TRBJ1-2; no reliable D call. The CDR3 extends over 13 amino acids. The germline V gene has CDR1 SNHLY and CDR2 FYNNEI. V was cut by 7 bases and J by 2 bases, with 11 bases left in between. The CDR3 loop reads CASTFDRNYGYTF. The CDR3 DNA is TGTGCCAGCACCTTTGATAGAAACTATGGCTACACCTTC.

This rearrangement joins TRBV5-1 to TRBJ1-5, with unresolved D. This CDR3 is built from 14 residues. The ends were cut back, 0 bases at V and 4 bases at J, with 8 bases in the middle. Germline V lookup: CDR1 SGHRS, CDR2 YFSETQ. CDR3 sequence reads: CASSLGGLNQPQHF. For the CDR3, the DNA is TGCGCCAGCAGCTTGGGCGGACTAAATCAGCCCCAGCATTTT.

The chain has TRBV5-1 and TRBJ1-6, with a possible D match to TRBD1 (6 bases). Germline assignment: CDR1 SGHRS and CDR2 YFSETQ. This CDR3 has 15 amino acids. Between the trimmed V and J ends, which lost 0 bases and 5 bases, there was a span of 9 bases. The CDR3 sequence: CASSLDRAHNSPLHF. CDR3 coding DNA: TGCGCCAGCAGCTTGGACAGGGCTCATAATTCACCCCTCCACTTT.

This clone was seen a few times. This rearrangement joins TRBV4-2 to TRBJ1-4; D is ambiguous. This CDR3 comprises 14 residues. Germline V gene lookup returns CDR1 LGHNA and CDR2 YNFKEQ. Trimming removed 4 bases at V and 6 bases at J, with 12 bases between. In DNA form, the CDR3 reads TGTGCCAGCAGCCGAGCCCGGGTGGATGAAAAACTGTTTTTT. Protein: CASSRARVDEKLFF.

This clone has only a few counts. V and J are TRBV10-1 and TRBJ2-5; 11 nucleotides match TRBD2. CDR3 length: 15 amino acids. Trimming cost V 6 bases and J 7 bases; bases outside gene matches: 10. Germline V gives CDR1 WNHNN, CDR2 SYGVQD (reference sequence). In nucleotides, the CDR3 is TGCGCCAGCAGACTAGCGGGGGCCTCCCAACGGACCCAGTACTTC. This gives the protein CASRLAGASQRTQYF.

This clone was observed a few times. The genes are TRBV28 and TRBJ2-1; 7 nucleotides match TRBD2. Per the germline V gene, CDR1 is MDHEN and CDR2 is SYDVKM. The CDR3 totals 15 residues. Losses at the gene ends were 5 bases for V and 4 bases for J; bases not matched to a gene: 8. The CDR3 spells CASSTHSGSYNEQFF. CDR3 nucleotides: TGTGCCAGCAGTACTCATAGCGGGTCGTACAATGAGCAGTTCTTC.

The J gene is TRBJ2-5, the V gene TRBV27; maybe TRBD2 (6 bases). V was trimmed by 8 bases and J by 5 bases, leaving 18 bases between them. CDR3 size: 14 residues. Per the germline V gene, CDR1 is MNHEY and CDR2 is SMNVEV (reference sequence). DNA for the CDR3: TGTGCCAGCGCGTCCTGGGGGGTACTCGAGACCCAGTACTTC. Its translation is CASASWGVLETQYF.

The chain joins TRBV6-2 or TRBV6-3 to TRBJ1-5, with D tentatively TRBD1 (6 bases). This CDR3 has 14 residues. Trimming removed 6 bases at V and 5 bases at J, with 14 bases between. CDR1 MNHEY and CDR2 SVGEGT come from the germline V gene. The CDR3 protein is CASSPTGMDQPQHF. DNA for the CDR3: TGTGCCAGCAGCCCGACAGGAATGGATCAGCCCCAGCATTTT.

The gene calls are TRBV3-1 (or the pseudogene TRBV3-2) and TRBJ1-4, with D hard to call. The CDR3 extends over 20 amino acids. Looked up from germline, CDR1 is LGHDT and CDR2 is YNNKEL (reference sequence). The V end lost 0 bases, the J end lost 0 bases, and 20 bases lay between the germline ends. CDR3 protein: CASSQDGVRGWLSTNEKLFF. Written as DNA, the CDR3 is TGTGCCAGCAGCCAAGATGGTGTGCGGGGATGGCTTTCAACTAATGAAAAACTGTTTTTT.

This rearrangement joins TRBV5-1 to TRBJ1-2; tentative D call: TRBD1 (6 bases). CDR1 SGHRS and CDR2 YFSETQ come from the germline V gene. With 4 bases removed from V and 6 bases from J, the gap between germline ends came to 13 bases. The CDR3 has 13 amino acids. The CDR3 sequence is CASSTGTTDGYTF. CDR3 DNA: TGCGCCAGCAGCACCGGGACAACCGATGGCTACACCTTC.

This clone was found once. V is TRBV7-2 and J is TRBJ1-1, with D uncertain. This CDR3 has 14 residues. Germline CDR1 and CDR2: SGHTA and FQGNSA. With 2 bases removed from V and 1 base from J, the gap between germline ends came to 8 bases. The CDR3 region is CASSLSQANTEAFF. For the CDR3, the DNA is TGTGCCAGCAGCTTAAGCCAGGCGAACACTGAAGCTTTCTTT.